A selection of T cell receptor beta chains follows, all from one sample in a study of T cells in Graves' hyperthyroidism and ophthalmopathy. Each CDR3 protein is one row after TCRdb ran MiXCR on the multiplex PCR reads. This sample has about 740,000 distinct CDR3 sequences; about 15% occur once, and the top ten carry 10%. Material for sequencing was blood. The receptors originated from a woman between 18 and 29 years old with Graves' hyperthyroidism. CDR3s include the opening cysteine and the closing phenylalanine or tryptophan. D genes are given only for firm matches. Expanded clones are given a class, and other clones once, few, many or no size at all.

CDR3	DNA	V	J	size	D
CASIHTGTLNTEAFF	TGTGCCAGCATTCATACCGGGACACTGAACACTGAAGCTTTCTTT	TRBV2	TRBJ1-1	NA	NA
CASSHGLAGHNEQFF	TGTGCCAGCAGCCACGGACTAGCGGGACACAATGAGCAGTTCTTC	TRBV7-8	TRBJ2-1	few	TRBD2
CSVELGAVNYGYTF	TGCAGCGTTGAGTTGGGGGCCGTAAACTATGGCTACACCTTC	TRBV29-1	TRBJ1-2	many	NA
CASSLSGFQYF	TGTGCCAGCAGTCTCTCGGGTTTCCAGTACTTC	TRBV6-1	TRBJ2-5	many	NA
CASMGGQEGNSPLHF	TGTGCCAGCATGGGGGGACAGGAGGGGAATTCACCCCTCCACTTT	TRBV12-3/TRBV12-4	TRBJ1-6	many	TRBD1
CASSPTSGKWGQYF	TGTGCCAGCAGCCCTACTAGCGGGAAGTGGGGGCAGTACTTC	TRBV7-2	TRBJ2-7	many	TRBD2
CASSTGLGGTEAFF	TGTGCCAGCAGCACAGGGTTAGGAGGCACTGAAGCTTTCTTT	TRBV3-1	TRBJ1-1	many	NA
CASSLDPGPTYEQYF	TGTGCCAGCAGTCTCGACCCAGGACCGACCTACGAGCAGTACTTC	TRBV28	TRBJ2-7	few	NA
CASSYERGGTQYF	TGTGCCAGCAGTTACGAGAGGGGGGGGACCCAGTACTTC	TRBV6-6	TRBJ2-5	many	NA
CASSSGGTSQPQHF	TGTGCCAGCAGTTCCGGGGGAACAAGCCAGCCCCAGCATTTT	TRBV6-1	TRBJ1-5	few	NA
CASSYDRRNYGYTF	TGTGCCAGCAGTTACGACAGGCGCAACTATGGCTACACCTTC	TRBV6-2/TRBV6-3	TRBJ1-2	NA	NA
CASRRGTVSGTSGSWVAYNEQFF	TGTGCCAGCAGGCGAGGGACAGTTTCCGGGACTAGCGGGAGTTGGGTTGCTTACAATGAGCAGTTCTTC	TRBV27	TRBJ2-1	NA	TRBD2
CASSDLRGRAYGYTF	TGCGCCAGCAGTGATTTGAGGGGGCGGGCCTATGGCTACACCTTC	TRBV3-1	TRBJ1-2	NA	TRBD1
CASSLPGQGPLGADTQYF	TGTGCCAGCAGCTTACCCGGACAGGGCCCGCTAGGGGCAGATACGCAGTATTTT	TRBV13	TRBJ2-3	many	TRBD1
CASRSAYQETQYF	TGTGCCAGCAGAAGCGCCTACCAAGAGACCCAGTACTTC	TRBV12-3/TRBV12-4	TRBJ2-5	many	NA
CASSLTSGYTDTQYF	TGTGCCAGCAGCTTGACTAGCGGGTACACAGATACGCAGTATTTT	TRBV2	TRBJ2-3	many	TRBD2
CASRTTGGTDTQYF	TGTGCCAGTAGGACGACAGGGGGCACAGATACGCAGTATTTT	TRBV19	TRBJ2-3	NA	TRBD1
CASAAGDISGANVLTF	TGTGCCAGCGCGGCAGGGGACATCTCTGGGGCCAACGTCCTGACTTTC	TRBV4-2	TRBJ2-6	many	NA
CASSQPTSGSYNEQFF	TGCGCCAGCAGCCAACCGACTAGCGGTTCCTACAATGAGCAGTTCTTC	TRBV4-1	TRBJ2-1	NA	TRBD2
CSAETGGEQFF	TGCAGTGCGGAGACAGGGGGTGAGCAGTTCTTC	TRBV20-1	TRBJ2-1	NA	TRBD1
CASSPKGAGKNTEAFF	TGTGCCAGCAGCCCGAAGGGGGCGGGGAAGAACACTGAAGCTTTCTTT	TRBV7-2	TRBJ1-1	few	TRBD1
CSATPGAGAGYEQFF	TGCAGTGCTACCCCGGGAGCGGGAGCAGGCTATGAGCAGTTCTTC	TRBV20-1	TRBJ2-1	many	TRBD2
CSASVHEQYF	TGCAGTGCTTCGGTCCACGAGCAGTACTTC	TRBV20-1	TRBJ2-7	many	NA
CSAPPTLSGDTEAFF	TGCAGTGCCCCCCCGACCCTTTCTGGAGACACTGAAGCTTTCTTT	TRBV20-1	TRBJ1-1	many	NA
CAWARLAGRERDKNIQYF	TGTGCCTGGGCTCGACTAGCGGGAAGGGAGCGGGACAAAAACATTCAGTACTTC	TRBV30	TRBJ2-4	few	TRBD2
CASSYHTRGSEQYF	TGTGCCAGCAGTTATCATACACGGGGGAGCGAGCAGTACTTC	TRBV6-1	TRBJ2-7	many	NA
CASRSAGVAETQYF	TGTGCCAGCAGGTCAGCGGGAGTGGCTGAGACCCAGTACTTC	TRBV27	TRBJ2-5	NA	TRBD2
CASSFHNDRGPETQYF	TGTGCCAGCAGCTTCCATAACGACAGGGGGCCGGAGACCCAGTACTTC	TRBV11-2	TRBJ2-5	many	TRBD1
CASRDIPYEQYF	TGTGCCAGCAGAGACATCCCCTACGAGCAGTACTTC	TRBV25-1	TRBJ2-7	NA	NA
CAISEWEQPQHF	TGTGCCATCAGTGAATGGGAACAGCCCCAGCATTTT	TRBV10-3	TRBJ1-5	NA	NA
CASSLILAGAYEQYF	TGTGCCAGCAGTTTAATACTAGCGGGAGCCTACGAGCAGTACTTC	TRBV28	TRBJ2-7	many	TRBD2
CASSPGVVNTIYF	TGTGCCAGCAGTCCAGGGGTGGTAAACACCATATATTTT	TRBV12-3/TRBV12-4	TRBJ1-3	many	NA
CASSYGISTKHTNEKLFF	TGTGCCAGCAGTTACGGTATATCCACCAAGCACACTAATGAAAAACTGTTTTTT	TRBV6-5	TRBJ1-4	many	NA
CSARLAGAFNEQFF	TGCAGTGCTAGACTAGCGGGAGCTTTTAATGAGCAGTTCTTC	TRBV20-1	TRBJ2-1	many	TRBD2
CASGLLRPDPYF	TGTGCTAGTGGTCTCTTACGCCCGGATCCGTACTTC	TRBV12-5	TRBJ2-5	NA	NA
CASSVKGQVGELFF	TGTGCCAGCAGTGTTAAGGGGCAAGTCGGGGAGCTGTTTTTT	TRBV6-1	TRBJ2-2	few	NA
CASTRRRGAEETLYF	TGTGCCAGTACCCGAAGGCGGGGGGCGGAAGAGACCCTGTACTTC	TRBV19	TRBJ2-5	NA	TRBD2
CASNHLRGNYGYTF	TGTGCCAGCAACCATCTCAGGGGAAACTATGGCTACACCTTC	TRBV6-1	TRBJ1-2	NA	NA
CASSSRTSGGLGTGELFF	TGTGCCAGCAGCTCTCGGACTAGCGGAGGCTTAGGGACCGGGGAGCTGTTTTTT	TRBV5-6	TRBJ2-2	few	TRBD2
CASSDPPGGNYEQYF	TGTGCCAGCAGCGACCCCCCGGGGGGCAACTACGAGCAGTACTTC	TRBV6-1	TRBJ2-7	few	NA
CASRRTEIAGNTIYF	TGTGCCAGCAGGCGGACAGAGATTGCTGGAAACACCATATATTTT	TRBV12-3/TRBV12-4	TRBJ1-3	once	NA
CATSDLWDTEAFF	TGTGCCACCAGTGATTTGTGGGACACTGAAGCTTTCTTT	TRBV24-1	TRBJ1-1	many	NA
CSARTTSGFSYNEQFF	TGCAGTGCTAGGACGACTAGCGGGTTTTCCTACAATGAGCAGTTCTTC	TRBV20-1	TRBJ2-1	NA	TRBD2
CASSLDPPGIFGNEQFF	TGTGCCAGCAGCTTAGATCCTCCGGGTATCTTCGGGAATGAGCAGTTCTTC	TRBV11-2	TRBJ2-1	many	NA
CAIKQGDGYTF	TGTGCCATCAAGCAGGGTGATGGCTACACCTTC	TRBV10-3	TRBJ1-2	NA	NA
CASSSPPGASTDTQYF	TGTGCCAGCAGTTCCCCCCCGGGAGCTAGCACAGATACGCAGTATTTT	TRBV28	TRBJ2-3	NA	NA
CASSAPGQVNEKLFF	TGTGCCAGCAGTGCGCCGGGACAGGTTAATGAAAAACTGTTTTTT	TRBV28	TRBJ1-4	once	TRBD1
CSARAAGTGYLMNTEAFF	TGCAGTGCTAGAGCTGCCGGGACAGGTTATCTCATGAACACTGAAGCTTTCTTT	TRBV20-1	TRBJ1-1	NA	TRBD1
CTSSPRWNYEQYF	TGTACCAGCAGCCCCCGGTGGAACTACGAGCAGTACTTC	TRBV11-2	TRBJ2-7	few	NA